Listed here are 28 T cell receptor beta chains from one sample, sequenced in a study of T cell changes during pregnancy in multiple sclerosis. Sequenced by immunoSEQ multiplex PCR; TCRdb stores in-frame clones only, minus some. The table records 60,000 to 90,000 clones, 80% to 95% of them present only once. Sequencing used peripheral blood, obtained in the first trimester of pregnancy. These receptors originate from a female donor in good health, enrolled as a control in a pregnancy study.

The J gene is TRBJ2-7, the V gene TRBV7-2; 9 bases line up with TRBD1. Germline V CDR1 and CDR2: SGHTA, FQGNSA. The CDR3 spans 15 residues. J lost 0 bases, V lost 5 bases, and 5 bases had no gene match. The CDR3 DNA reads as TGTGCCAGCAGCGAAGGGACAGGGAGCTCCTACGAGCAGTACTTC. Amino acid sequence: CASSEGTGSSYEQYF.

The J gene is TRBJ2-1, the V gene TRBV11-2; the D gene is possibly TRBD2 (6 bases). CDR1 and CDR2 (germline): SGHAT, FQNNGV. V was shortened by 1 base and J by 7 bases, with 23 bases between the two germline ends. This CDR3 has 18 residues. Here the CDR3 reads CASSLGPGSLGIVNEQFF. CDR3 DNA: TGTGCCAGCAGCTTAGGTCCCGGGAGCCTGGGAATTGTTAATGAGCAGTTCTTC.

The chain employs TRBV5-4 and TRBJ2-7; D is possibly TRBD2 (7 bases). In germline, CDR1 is SGHNT, CDR2 YYREEE (reference sequence). The CDR3 has 14 amino acids. Between the trimmed V and J ends, which lost 6 bases and 3 bases, there was a span of 16 bases. The CDR3 DNA is TGTGCCAGCACCCGAGGGGGAGGGGGCTACGAGCAGTACTTC. Amino acid sequence: CASTRGGGGYEQYF. Supplemented by reference TRBV5-4 and TRBJ2-7, the full variable domain reads ETGVTQSPTHLIKTRGQQVTLRCSSQSGHNTVSWYQQALGQGPQFIFQYYREEENGRGNFPPRFSGLQFPNYSSELNVNALELDDSALYLCASTRGGGGYEQYFGPGTRLTVT.

The chain joins TRBV5-4 to TRBJ1-2; a weak D match, TRBD1 (6 bases). V lost 4 bases and J lost 8, with 18 bases in between. In germline, CDR1 is SGHNT, CDR2 YYREEE (reference sequence). This CDR3 contains 14 residues. The CDR3 DNA is TGTGCCAGCAGCGTGAGGGGGTTGCTCCGGGGCTACACCTTC. Encoded protein: CASSVRGLLRGYTF.

The chain uses TRBV4-2 and TRBJ2-5, with 9 bases aligning to TRBD2. This CDR3 has 16 amino acids. Germline values: CDR1 LGHNA, CDR2 YNFKEQ. V was clipped by 4 bases and J by 3 bases; unmatched bases: 9. DNA of the CDR3: TGTGCCAGCAGCCCGGCGGCGGGAGGGTCCGAAGAGACCCAGTACTTC. Amino acids: CASSPAAGGSEETQYF.

The chain is built from TRBV28 and TRBJ2-3; 9 bases are a match to TRBD2. Unmatched junction bases numbered 9, after V lost 4 bases and J lost 1 base. CDR1 is MDHEN and CDR2 is SYDVKM in the germline V gene. The CDR3 runs 17 residues. DNA of the CDR3: TGTGCCAGCAGTTCTTCTAGCGGGATCATCCGCACAGATACGCAGTATTTT. Protein product: CASSSSSGIIRTDTQYF.

V is TRBV7-9 and J is TRBJ2-1; D possibly corresponds to TRBD2 (5 bases). The V end was cut by 4 bases, the J end by 3 bases, with 7 bases between. The CDR3 length is 13 residues. In germline, CDR1 is SEHNR, CDR2 FQNEAQ (reference sequence). The CDR3 reads CASSSTSYNEQFF. The DNA of the CDR3 is TGTGCCAGCAGCTCAACTAGCTACAATGAGCAGTTCTTC.

CDR3 region: CATRRQGDTGELFF. The DNA for the CDR3 is TGTGCCACCAGAAGACAGGGTGACACCGGGGAGCTGTTTTTT. The V call is TRBV28, the J call TRBJ2-2; 7 bases are shared with TRBD1. This CDR3 spans 14 amino acids. The germline V gene has CDR1 MDHEN and CDR2 SYDVKM. Unmatched junction bases numbered 8, after V lost 10 bases and J lost 3 bases.

This chain links TRBV5-1 with TRBJ1-1; weak D call: TRBD1 (5 bases). CDR3 size: 15 residues. The germline V gene has CDR1 SGHRS and CDR2 YFSETQ. V shed 0 bases and J shed 5 bases, with 14 bases lying between them. Written as DNA, the CDR3 is TGCGCCAGCAGCTTGGCCGTAGGGGTTGAAACTGAAGCTTTCTTT. This translates into CASSLAVGVETEAFF. Combining the CDR3 with reference TRBV5-1 and TRBJ1-1 gives the whole variable domain KAGVTQTPRYLIKTRGQQVTLSCSPISGHRSVSWYQQTPGQGLQFLFEYFSETQRNKGNFPGRFSGRQFSNSRSEMNVSTLELGDSALYLCASSLAVGVETEAFFGQGTRLTVV.

The rearrangement joins TRBV4-1 to TRBJ2-7; the D gene is possibly TRBD2 (6 bases). V shed 4 bases and J shed 6 bases, with 13 bases lying between them. Germline CDR1 is MGHRA and CDR2 is YSYEKL. This CDR3 is 13 amino acids long. In DNA, the CDR3 is TGCGCCAGCAGCCCCGGACTAAGGCTCGAGCAGTACTTC. Its protein product is CASSPGLRLEQYF.

The J gene is TRBJ2-7, the V gene TRBV5-1; 8 bases are a match to TRBD2. The CDR3 has 14 amino acids. V shed 2 bases, J shed 6 bases, and the junction held 7 bases outside the gene matches. Germline values: CDR1 SGHRS, CDR2 YFSETQ. CDR3 in amino acids: CASSLEAGGGEQYF. The CDR3 DNA is TGCGCCAGCAGCTTAGAGGCGGGAGGAGGCGAGCAGTACTTC.

The V gene is TRBV5-1, the J gene TRBJ2-1; 7 positions agree with TRBD2. The CDR3 is made up of 15 amino acids. CDR1 SGHRS and CDR2 YFSETQ come from the germline V gene. The trim removed 4 bases at V and 6 bases at J, leaving 10 bases unmatched. Here the CDR3 DNA reads TGCGCCAGCAGCCAATGGGCGGGAGCGTTCAATGAGCAGTTCTTC. Protein product: CASSQWAGAFNEQFF.

This rearrangement joins TRBV28 to TRBJ1-2; 12 positions agree with TRBD1. The germline V gene encodes CDR1 MDHEN and CDR2 SYDVKM. This CDR3 contains 16 residues. After removal of 6 bases from V and 7 bases from J, the junction contained 12 bases not matched to a gene. The CDR3 DNA reads TGTGCCAGCAGCTCGAGAGGGACAGGGGGCGACTCTGGCTACACCTTC. As protein: CASSSRGTGGDSGYTF.

This chain uses TRBV28 with TRBJ2-1; 13 nucleotides agree with TRBD2. This CDR3 spans 18 amino acids. Germline V lookup: CDR1 MDHEN, CDR2 SYDVKM. The trim removed 3 bases at V and 6 bases at J, leaving 11 bases unmatched. In DNA, the CDR3 is TGTGCCAGCAGTTTCGGGGCAGGCAGGACTAGCGGGAGCAATGAGCAGTTCTTC. This gives the protein CASSFGAGRTSGSNEQFF.

The chain couples TRBV5-1 to TRBJ2-5; D not certain. CDR1 is SGHRS and CDR2 is YFSETQ in the germline V gene. The CDR3 consists of 13 residues. V was cut by 1 base and J by 5 bases, with 9 bases left in between. CDR3 region: CASSLQETETQYF. The CDR3 DNA is TGCGCCAGCAGCTTGCAGGAAACGGAGACCCAGTACTTC.

J is TRBJ1-3 and V is TRBV7-8; D is unclear. Deletions cut 1 base from V and 4 bases from J, with 5 bases between. Germline loops: CDR1 SGHVS, CDR2 FQNEAQ. This CDR3 contains 13 residues. The CDR3 nucleotides read TGTGCCAGCAGCTTAGGTCGGGGAAACACCATATATTTT. Protein: CASSLGRGNTIYF.

This chain connects TRBV4-1 to TRBJ2-2, with 9 nucleotides matching TRBD2. The V gene end was trimmed by 1 base and the J gene end by 4 bases; junction bases not matched to a gene: 7. CDR3 length equals 17 residues. Per germline, CDR1 MGHRA and CDR2 YSYEKL. CDR3 coding DNA: TGCGCCAGCAGCCAAGGTGGCCCGACTAGCGGCACCGGGGAGCTGTTTTTT. This sequence encodes CASSQGGPTSGTGELFF.

The chain combines TRBV28 with TRBJ1-4, with D hard to call. The V gene's germline CDR1 is MDHEN and CDR2 SYDVKM. Trimming took 6 bases from V and 0 from J, leaving 8 bases between them. The CDR3 spans 14 residues. CDR3 nucleotide sequence: TGTGCCAGCAGCCGATCAGCAACTAATGAAAAACTGTTTTTT. Its translation is CASSRSATNEKLFF.

The rearrangement uses TRBV28 and TRBJ2-5; 12 bases agree with TRBD2. The J segment lost 2 bases and the V segment lost 4 bases, leaving 5 bases of the junction unmatched. The CDR3 spans 16 residues. Germline CDR1 reads MDHEN; CDR2 reads SYDVKM. CDR3 nucleotide sequence: TGTGCCAGCAGTTCTTGGACTAGCGGGGCTCAAGAGACCCAGTACTTC. Protein: CASSSWTSGAQETQYF. The variable domain in full, with the rest retrieved from reference TRBV28 and TRBJ2-5, is DVKVTQSSRYLVKRTGEKVFLECVQDMDHENMFWYRQDPGLGLRLIYFSYDVKMKEKGDIPEGYSVSREKKERFSLILESASTNQTSMYLCASSSWTSGAQETQYFGPGTRLLVL.

The chain recombines TRBV6-1 with TRBJ2-4; 8 positions agree with TRBD1. The germline V gene has CDR1 MNHNS and CDR2 SASEGT. CDR3 length: 15 amino acids. V shed 1 base, J shed 9 bases, and the junction held 8 bases outside the gene matches. The CDR3 here is CASSEVVQGGSIQYF. The CDR3 DNA reads as TGTGCCAGCAGTGAAGTGGTACAGGGGGGTAGCATTCAGTACTTC.

The chain recombines TRBV2 with TRBJ2-7; TRBD2 aligns across 7 bases. The CDR3 totals 13 residues. The germline CDR1 and CDR2 sequences are SNHLY and FYNNEI. The J segment lost 5 bases and the V segment lost 6 bases, leaving 7 bases of the junction unmatched. The CDR3 DNA reads TGTGCCAGCAGCTGGACTAGACTGGACGAGCAGTACTTC. Translating it yields CASSWTRLDEQYF. Based on the CDR3 plus reference TRBV2 and TRBJ2-7, the full variable domain is EPEVTQTPSHQVTQMGQEVILRCVPISNHLYFYWYRQILGQKVEFLVSFYNNEISEKSEIFDDQFSVERPDGSNFTLKIRSTKLEDSAMYFCASSWTRLDEQYFGPGTRLTVT.

The gene calls are TRBV7-8 and TRBJ2-7, with 11 bases fitting TRBD1. The germline V gene encodes CDR1 SGHVS and CDR2 FQNEAQ. The CDR3 covers 17 residues. Trimming at V came to 0 bases and at J to 2 bases, leaving 6 bases not matched to a gene. CDR3 region: CASSLAKDRGPTYEQYF. The CDR3 DNA reads as TGTGCCAGCAGCTTAGCTAAGGACAGGGGGCCAACCTACGAGCAGTACTTC. Variable domain in full (rest from reference TRBV7-8 and TRBJ2-7): GAGVSQSPRYKVAKRGQDVALRCDPISGHVSLFWYQQALGQGPEFLTYFQNEAQLDKSGLPSDRFFAERPEGSVSTLKIQRTQQEDSAVYLCASSLAKDRGPTYEQYFGPGTRLTVT.

This clone has only a few counts. The genes are TRBV30 and TRBJ1-1; D is ambiguous. This CDR3 region has 13 residues. The germline V gene encodes CDR1 GTSNPN and CDR2 SVGIG (reference sequence). V lost 4 bases to trimming and J lost 4 bases, with 13 bases between them. The CDR3 here is CAWNSGMGTEAFF. Written as DNA, the CDR3 is TGTGCCTGGAATTCAGGTATGGGCACTGAAGCTTTCTTT.

The chain links TRBV5-1 to TRBJ1-3; D unclear. In germline, CDR1 is SGHRS, CDR2 YFSETQ. The CDR3 is 14 residues long. Trimming left V 5 bases short and J 1 base short, with 10 bases between. Here the CDR3 DNA reads TGCGCCAGCAGGCAAGAGGCGTCTGGAAACACCATATATTTT. It is translated as CASRQEASGNTIYF.

CDR3 residues: CASSQDPAGDTDTQYF. CDR3 in DNA: TGCGCCAGCAGCCAAGATCCAGCGGGAGACACAGATACGCAGTATTTT. This chain uses TRBV4-1 with TRBJ2-3, with 8 bases identical to TRBD2. The CDR3 has 16 residues. Unmatched junction bases numbered 4, after V lost 0 bases and J lost 2 bases. From germline, CDR1 is MGHRA and CDR2 YSYEKL.

V is TRBV30 and J is TRBJ2-5; possibly TRBD1 for D (6 bases). V lost 3 bases to trimming and J lost 5 bases, with 10 bases between them. Per germline, CDR1 GTSNPN and CDR2 SVGIG (reference sequence). The length of the CDR3 is 12 residues. In DNA, the CDR3 is TGTGCCTGGAGCGGACAGTCGGAGACCCAGTACTTC. Its protein product is CAWSGQSETQYF.

This clone was observed a single time. The rearrangement joins TRBV18 to TRBJ2-1; D not certain. Germline V gives CDR1 KGHSH, CDR2 LQKENI. The V and J ends lost 2 bases and 2 bases respectively, with 4 bases between them. This CDR3 spans 13 amino acids. DNA for the CDR3: TGTGCCAGCTCACCATCGGCCTACAATGAGCAGTTCTTC. Protein product: CASSPSAYNEQFF. The whole variable domain, remainder taken from reference TRBV18 and TRBJ2-1, is NAGVMQNPRHLVRRRGQEARLRCSPMKGHSHVYWYRQLPEEGLKFMVYLQKENIIDESGMPKERFSAEFPKEGPSILRIQQVVRGDSAAYFCASSPSAYNEQFFGPGTRLTVL.

The chain uses TRBV11-3 and TRBJ2-2; D uncertain. V shed 5 bases and J shed 6 bases, with 4 bases lying between them. There are 11 residues in the CDR3. Germline V CDR1 and CDR2: SGHNT, YENEEA. This chain's CDR3 is CASSQSGELFF. As DNA, the CDR3 is TGTGCCAGCAGCCAGTCCGGGGAGCTGTTTTTT.